This T cell receptor (beta chain) was identified in a study of cytomegalovirus exposure and HLA in healthy donors. The CDR3 consists of 16 residues. Trimming cost V 0 bases and J 1 base, with 8 bases left between them. The germline V gene has CDR1 SGHRS and CDR2 YFSETQ. Healthy bone marrow donors supplied every sample. Donors were ostensibly healthy at sampling, although undocumented immune exposures were probable. The PCR employed 60 Vbeta primers together with 13 Jbeta primers. Assay used: immunoSEQ multiplex PCR; TCRdb lists only in-frame clones, some missing. The sample lists 150,000 to 200,000 clones, 77% occurring once.

The chain carries TRBV5-1 and TRBJ2-6, with a tentative D call TRBD1 (5 bases). This receptor was identified in a female donor in good health and CMV-seronegative. Sequenced input: PBMCs. CDR3 in DNA: TGCGCCAGCAGCTTGGGGGCAGGGTCTGGGGCCAACGTCCTGACTTTC. Protein sequence: CASSLGAGSGANVLTF.